Reported below is one T cell receptor beta chain. Its specificity is unknown. This sample is drawn from a study of CD8+ T cells in alopecia areata. General study points: Researchers reported that TCR sharing among patients proved less clear than in mice, possibly HLA-linked. Across lesional scalp, and particularly alopecia totalis/universalis, clonality surpassed that of normal scalp.

The sample's treatment: oral pan-JAK inhibitor, 5-10 mg twice daily. Following extraction, RNA underwent reverse transcription to cDNA, which served as the sequencing template. Repertoires were generated with immunoSEQ multiplex PCR, while TCRdb's copy carries only in-frame clones and drops some. The sample records more than 95,000 clones, over 55% being singletons. Germline CDR1 is SEHNR and CDR2 is FQNEAQ (reference sequence). V trimming: 4 bases; J trimming: 3 bases; junction bases outside the gene matches: 13. CDR3 length equals 17 residues. This sequence was found in a human donor with alopecia areata. Source: CD4+ T cells sorted from blood, taken at week 4, from a patient treated with tofacitinib. The chain has TRBV7-9 and TRBJ2-7; 9 nucleotides line up with TRBD2. In nucleotides, the CDR3 is TGTGCCAGCAGCTCCGACTTAGATAGCGGGGGAAACTACGAGCAGTACTTC. It yields the protein CASSSDLDSGGNYEQYF.